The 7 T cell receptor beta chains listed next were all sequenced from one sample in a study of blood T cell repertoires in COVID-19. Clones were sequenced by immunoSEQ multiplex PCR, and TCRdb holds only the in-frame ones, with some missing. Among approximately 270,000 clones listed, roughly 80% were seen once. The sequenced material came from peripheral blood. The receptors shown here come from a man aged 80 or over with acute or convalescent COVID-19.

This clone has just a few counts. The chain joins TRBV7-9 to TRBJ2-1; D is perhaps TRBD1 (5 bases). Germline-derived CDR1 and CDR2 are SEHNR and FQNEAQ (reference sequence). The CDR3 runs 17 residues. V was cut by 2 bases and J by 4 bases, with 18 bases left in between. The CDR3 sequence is CASSLTRGSGLYNEQFF. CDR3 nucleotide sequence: TGTGCCAGCAGCTTAACAAGGGGATCGGGCTTATACAATGAGCAGTTCTTC.

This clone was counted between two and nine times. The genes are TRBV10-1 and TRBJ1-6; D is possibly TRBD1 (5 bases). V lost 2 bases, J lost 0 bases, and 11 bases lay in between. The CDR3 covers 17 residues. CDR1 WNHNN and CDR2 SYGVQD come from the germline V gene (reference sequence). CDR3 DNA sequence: TGCGCCAGCAGTGAGGGGAGGCAGGGCTCCTATAATTCACCCCTCCACTTT. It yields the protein CASSEGRQGSYNSPLHF.

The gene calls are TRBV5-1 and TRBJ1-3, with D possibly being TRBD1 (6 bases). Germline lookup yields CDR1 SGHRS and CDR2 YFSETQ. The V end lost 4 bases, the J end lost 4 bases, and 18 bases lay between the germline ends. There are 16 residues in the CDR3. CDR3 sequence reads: CASSTTGSLGGNTIYF. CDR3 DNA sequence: TGCGCCAGCAGCACCACAGGGAGTTTGGGAGGAAACACCATATATTTT.

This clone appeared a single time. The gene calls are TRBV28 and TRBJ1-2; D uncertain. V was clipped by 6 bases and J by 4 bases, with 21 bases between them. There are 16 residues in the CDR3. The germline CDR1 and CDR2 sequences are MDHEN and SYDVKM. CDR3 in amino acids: CASSSQDKTESYGYTF. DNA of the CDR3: TGTGCCAGCAGCTCCCAAGACAAGACCGAGTCCTATGGCTACACCTTC.

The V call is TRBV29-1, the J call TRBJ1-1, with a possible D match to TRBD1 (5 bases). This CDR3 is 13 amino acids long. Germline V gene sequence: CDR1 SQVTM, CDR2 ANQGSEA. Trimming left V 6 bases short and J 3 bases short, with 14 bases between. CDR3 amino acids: CSVTQGDYTEAFF. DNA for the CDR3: TGCAGCGTCACTCAGGGTGACTACACTGAAGCTTTCTTT.

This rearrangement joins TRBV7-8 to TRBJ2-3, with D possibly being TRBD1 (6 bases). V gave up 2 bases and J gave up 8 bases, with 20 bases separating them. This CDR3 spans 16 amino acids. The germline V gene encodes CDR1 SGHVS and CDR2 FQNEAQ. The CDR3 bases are TGTGCCAGCAGCTTACACGGGACCCAGGGGTTCGGTACGCAGTATTTT. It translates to CASSLHGTQGFGTQYF. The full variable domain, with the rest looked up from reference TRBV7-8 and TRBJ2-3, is GAGVSQSPRYKVAKRGQDVALRCDPISGHVSLFWYQQALGQGPEFLTYFQNEAQLDKSGLPSDRFFAERPEGSVSTLKIQRTQQEDSAVYLCASSLHGTQGFGTQYFGPGTRLTVL.

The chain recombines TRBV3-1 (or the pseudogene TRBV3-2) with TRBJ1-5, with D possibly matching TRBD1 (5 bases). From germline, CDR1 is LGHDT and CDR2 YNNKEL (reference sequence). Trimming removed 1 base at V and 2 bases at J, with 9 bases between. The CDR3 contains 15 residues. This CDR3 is CASSQGRVGNQPQHF. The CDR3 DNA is TGTGCCAGCAGCCAAGGCAGGGTCGGCAATCAGCCCCAGCATTTT.